One sample yielded the 18 T cell receptor beta chains listed below, sequenced in a study of control samples from healthy donors and cancer patients. Measured with immunoSEQ multiplex PCR; TCRdb has only the in-frame clones, and not every one. The sample lists 35,000 to 50,000 clones; more than 75% were seen once. Material for sequencing was PBMCs. These receptors were collected from a woman aged 60 to 75 with lung cancer.

This clone was observed once. The chain carries TRBV30 and TRBJ2-5, with 12 bases that match TRBD2. The germline V gene has CDR1 GTSNPN and CDR2 SVGIG (reference sequence). CDR3 size: 16 residues. The ends lost 3 bases at V and 5 bases at J; junction bases unmatched: 10. This chain's CDR3 is CAWRPWLAGGQETQYF. Here the CDR3 DNA reads TGTGCCTGGAGGCCGTGGCTAGCGGGAGGGCAGGAGACCCAGTACTTC.

This chain links TRBV6-5 with TRBJ2-3; TRBD2 aligns across 7 bases. CDR3 length equals 15 residues. The germline V gene has CDR1 MNHEY and CDR2 SVGAGI. V gave up 5 bases and J gave up 2 bases; unmatched junction bases: 7. CDR3 loop: CASSPREAYTDTQYF. The CDR3 nucleotides are TGTGCCAGCAGTCCCCGGGAGGCCTACACAGATACGCAGTATTTT.

J is TRBJ1-2 and V is TRBV7-6, with TRBD1 matching 10 bases. Germline lookup yields CDR1 SGHVS and CDR2 FNYEAQ. CDR3 length: 15 amino acids. The ends lost 4 bases at V and 5 bases at J; junction bases unmatched: 7. The CDR3 bases are TGTGCCAGCAGCTCCATGGACAGGGGGGGATATGGCTACACCTTC. Translation: CASSSMDRGGYGYTF.

This clone came up once. The rearrangement uses TRBV29-1 and TRBJ2-7, with D tentatively TRBD1 (5 bases). Trimming took off 3 bases at V and 9 bases at J, with 15 bases between the two ends. This CDR3 contains 12 residues. Looked up from germline, CDR1 is SQVTM and CDR2 is ANQGSEA. DNA for the CDR3: TGCAGCGTTGATTCGGCAGGGCTGGGGCAGTACTTC. Amino acids: CSVDSAGLGQYF.

J is TRBJ2-7 and V is TRBV6-5; 10 bases agree with TRBD2. Germline loops: CDR1 MNHEY, CDR2 SVGAGI. The CDR3 runs to 15 residues. After removal of 5 bases from V and 1 base from J, the junction contained 5 bases not matched to a gene. The CDR3 nucleotides are TGTGCCAGCAGTACCATAGCGGGAGGATCCTACGAGCAGTACTTC. Amino acids: CASSTIAGGSYEQYF.

This rearrangement joins TRBV19 to TRBJ2-7; tentative D call: TRBD2 (5 bases). Trimming cost V 3 bases and J 2 bases, with 8 bases left between them. This CDR3 is built from 13 residues. Germline V CDR1 and CDR2: LNHDA, SQIVND (reference sequence). The CDR3 here is CASSMGETYEQYF. The CDR3 bases are TGTGCCAGTAGTATGGGAGAGACCTACGAGCAGTACTTC.

This chain joins TRBV19 and TRBJ2-7; a weak D match, TRBD1 (6 bases). Germline loops: CDR1 LNHDA, CDR2 SQIVND (reference sequence). The CDR3 runs to 16 residues. Trimming removed 5 bases at V and 5 bases at J, with 22 bases between. CDR3 DNA sequence: TGTGCCAGTAGTGTCAATGTGGACAGCCCTCCGGACGAGCAGTACTTC. Its protein is CASSVNVDSPPDEQYF.

V is TRBV19 and J is TRBJ2-3; D not certain. Germline CDR1 is LNHDA and CDR2 is SQIVND (reference sequence). The CDR3 consists of 13 residues. Trimming cost V 4 bases and J 0 bases, with 5 bases left between them. CDR3 DNA: TGTGCCAGTAGTACAACTAGCACAGATACGCAGTATTTT. This gives the protein CASSTTSTDTQYF.

The chain joins TRBV24-1 to TRBJ2-3, with 7 bases lining up with TRBD1. Germline CDR1 and CDR2: KGHDR and SFDVKD. Trimming at V came to 1 base and at J to 0 bases, leaving 6 bases not matched to a gene. The CDR3 runs 17 residues. As DNA, the CDR3 is TGTGCCACCAGTGATTTCAACGACAGGGATAGCACAGATACGCAGTATTTT. Encoded protein: CATSDFNDRDSTDTQYF.

Only one count was recorded for this clone. This chain joins TRBV3-1 (or the pseudogene TRBV3-2) and TRBJ1-4; D ambiguous. This CDR3 spans 15 amino acids. Germline CDR1 is LGHDT and CDR2 is YNNKEL (reference sequence). The V gene lost 0 bases and the J gene lost 4 bases, with 9 bases spanning the gap. This CDR3 reads CASSQEVRSNEKLFF. CDR3 DNA: TGTGCCAGCAGCCAAGAGGTCAGAAGTAATGAAAAACTGTTTTTT.

This clone showed up just once. V gene TRBV19 combines with J gene TRBJ1-1, with D tentatively TRBD1 (6 bases). Germline-derived CDR1 and CDR2 are LNHDA and SQIVND (reference sequence). Trimming took 4 bases from V and 0 from J, leaving 21 bases between them. This CDR3 comprises 18 residues. CDR3 DNA: TGTGCCAGTAGTACAAGGGGGTCAGGGGTCCGCCTGAACACTGAAGCTTTCTTT. It yields the protein CASSTRGSGVRLNTEAFF.

The gene calls are TRBV5-6 and TRBJ2-7; unclear D gene. Looked up from germline, CDR1 is SGHDT and CDR2 is YYEEEE. Trimming left V 1 base short and J 3 bases short, with 11 bases between. CDR3 size: 14 residues. The CDR3 spells CASSLFRRDYEQYF. The CDR3 DNA follows: TGTGCCAGCAGCTTGTTTCGCAGAGACTACGAGCAGTACTTC.

The chain has TRBV6-2 or TRBV6-3 and TRBJ2-3; 11 bases are a match to TRBD2. V shed 2 bases, J shed 4 bases, and the junction held 5 bases outside the gene matches. CDR1 is MNHEY, CDR2 SVGEGT, per germline. This CDR3 has 16 amino acids. This chain's CDR3 is CASSYASGRRADTQYF. In DNA form, the CDR3 reads TGTGCCAGCAGTTACGCTAGCGGGAGGAGGGCAGATACGCAGTATTTT.

The rearrangement links TRBV9 to TRBJ2-7, with TRBD1 matching 11 bases. V dropped 3 bases and J dropped 2; count of bases not matched to a gene: 7. The CDR3 covers 16 residues. Germline CDR1 and CDR2: SGDLS and YYNGEE. CDR3 nucleotides: TGTGCCAGCAGCGGGAGAGGGGGACAGGGGGCCTACGAGCAGTACTTC. This encodes CASSGRGGQGAYEQYF.

The chain uses TRBV20-1 and TRBJ2-7, with D possibly being TRBD1 (6 bases). V lost 5 bases to trimming and J lost 7 bases, with 12 bases between them. This CDR3 spans 11 amino acids. Germline V gene data show CDR1 as DFQATT and CDR2 as SNEGSKA (reference sequence). CDR3 region: CSAGGPLEQYF. As DNA, the CDR3 is TGCAGTGCTGGGGGCCCCTTGGAGCAGTACTTC.

In its sample, this clone was seen a few times. The J gene is TRBJ2-5, the V gene TRBV7-9; 13 bases agree with TRBD2. The V gene's germline CDR1 is SEHNR and CDR2 FQNEAQ (reference sequence). The length of the CDR3 is 15 residues. J was trimmed by 4 bases and V by 1 base; bases with no gene match: 0. CDR3 sequence: CASSLGTSGRETQYF. The CDR3 region has the DNA TGTGCCAGCAGCTTAGGGACTAGCGGGAGAGAGACCCAGTACTTC.

The chain employs TRBV24-1 and TRBJ2-1; the D call may be TRBD1 or TRBD2 (5 bases each). V was clipped by 12 bases and J by 2 bases, with 13 bases between them. Germline-derived CDR1 and CDR2 are KGHDR and SFDVKD. CDR3 length: 13 amino acids. CDR3 sequence reads: CASSPGPYNEQFF. CDR3 in DNA: TGTGCCTCCTCACCGGGACCCTACAATGAGCAGTTCTTC.

The chain uses TRBV7-9 and TRBJ2-3; 9 nucleotides match TRBD2. The CDR3 contains 14 residues. V trimming: 6 bases; J trimming: 2 bases; junction bases outside the gene matches: 3. Germline-derived CDR1 and CDR2 are SEHNR and FQNEAQ (reference sequence). The CDR3 coding sequence is TGTGCCAGCAGGGGCGGGAGGGTCACAGATACGCAGTATTTT. It yields the protein CASRGGRVTDTQYF.